The entry below gives a single T cell receptor (beta chain) sequence along with its context. This record comes from a study of blood T cell repertoires in COVID-19. Study details: Material from acute and convalescent COVID-19 was sourced from the United States, Italy and Spain. T cells, B-cell-depleted T cells, or PBMCs provided the cDNA or gDNA that served as material.

Under the authors' procedure: Amplification of reference gene primers was used by the study to estimate nucleated cell counts. Profiling relied on immunoSEQ multiplex PCR, and the TCRdb table lists in-frame clones only, not all of them. V, J and clone size are taken as reported in that table, and D and trimming were inferred from the DNA itself. Of 60,000 to 75,000 clones listed, around three quarters are singletons. CDR3 length: 13 amino acids. Germline trimming cut 4 bases from V and 10 bases from J; bases unmatched to any gene: 7. CDR1 and CDR2 from the germline V gene are SGHDN and FVKESK. The receptor was derived from a man between 60 and 75 years old with active or convalescent COVID-19. The sequencing input was peripheral blood. The gene calls are TRBV14 and TRBJ2-1; 7 bases map to TRBD1. The CDR3 spells CASSRDREGEQFF. The DNA of the CDR3 is TGTGCCAGCAGCCGAGACAGGGAAGGGGAGCAGTTCTTC.